The rows below give T cell receptor beta chains drawn from one sample of a study of Ad26.COV2.S vaccination and SARS-CoV-2 variants. Profiled with immunoSEQ multiplex PCR; TCRdb holds only in-frame clones, not every one. The sample yields approximately 460,000 clones, roughly 87% seen once. The material was peripheral blood, obtained in a trial of Ad26.COV2.S vaccine versus placebo. The receptor set was obtained from a person aged 18-60 years who received the Ad26.COV2.S COVID-19 vaccine or a placebo. Both conserved end residues are part of each CDR3.

v_call cdr3_aa
TRBV11-2 CASSLDRGRGQPQHF
TRBV4-1 CASSQGWTADPDTQYF
TRBV7-8 CASSLLRPGQANTGELFF
TRBV5-4 CASSLAGGNYGYTF
TRBV28 CASSSGQGALAEAFF
TRBV4-1 CASSQAGTSGSWDTQYF
TRBV6-1 CASSELGTGNEQYF
TRBV7-2 CASNYEVGVSYNEQFF
TRBV11-3 CASSLGVGNTEAFF
TRBV2 CASSMGQTLSGGYTF
TRBV28 CASSWGNQPQHF
TRBV6-1 CASSERGRVSVQETQYF
TRBV11-2 CASTPRVRAIDTQYF
TRBV2 CASMREGGTQNSPLHF
TRBV7-6 CASSLGATSYNEQFF
TRBV19 CATGGYSYNEQFF
TRBV5-8 CASSLGGGRQFF
TRBV6-5 CASSYRDGEQFF
TRBV27 CASSLEAWASPGTDTQYF
TRBV28 CASTMGGGRYGYTF
TRBV6-6 CASRIDRVGTDTQYF
TRBV21-1 CASSNPRGSNQPQHF
TRBV5-1 CASTPIGLEGVTYNEQFF
TRBV5-1 CASSLSVGQATNEKLFF
TRBV4-1 CASKQGAGADNYGYTF
TRBV28 CASRSSGANVLTF
TRBV3-1/TRBV3-2 CASSPLGIYEQYF
TRBV30 CAWSVGTTQPQHF
TRBV3-1/TRBV3-2 CASSQVRASGSNLAEQFF
TRBV11-3 CASSWGGPRVTDTQYF
TRBV3-1/TRBV3-2 CASSTTGTANEKLFF
TRBV6-5 CASSRGTVGYNEQFF
TRBV7-8 CASSSRPGLAGLYEQYF
TRBV7-6 CASSAGGRNTGELFF
TRBV14 CASSQVWAVDTGELFF
TRBV2 CASSGLAGHTDTQYF
TRBV10-3 CAISDGTRTYEQYF
TRBV11-3 CASSRVGVPGTQYF
TRBV6-2/TRBV6-3 CASSYSGGQGQPQHF
TRBV19 CATRGTVNQPQHF
TRBV18 CASSPNGPRNGETQYF
TRBV2 CASRGQVPNTEAFF
TRBV5-1 CASSLGGTGTHEQYF
TRBV2 CASSDVLAGGNEQFF
TRBV2 CASSDQLAGLTDTQYF
TRBV27 CASRYGTANTGELFF
TRBV27 CASSLSRRNEQFF
TRBV19 CASRSRAAAAENEQFF
TRBV7-8 CASSLTQGYEQFF
TRBV5-5 CASSLSGVEQYF
TRBV28 CATKFLTAEAFF
TRBV4-3 CASSQVLGGSAGNTIYF
TRBV19 CASSIGLGQGSPLHF